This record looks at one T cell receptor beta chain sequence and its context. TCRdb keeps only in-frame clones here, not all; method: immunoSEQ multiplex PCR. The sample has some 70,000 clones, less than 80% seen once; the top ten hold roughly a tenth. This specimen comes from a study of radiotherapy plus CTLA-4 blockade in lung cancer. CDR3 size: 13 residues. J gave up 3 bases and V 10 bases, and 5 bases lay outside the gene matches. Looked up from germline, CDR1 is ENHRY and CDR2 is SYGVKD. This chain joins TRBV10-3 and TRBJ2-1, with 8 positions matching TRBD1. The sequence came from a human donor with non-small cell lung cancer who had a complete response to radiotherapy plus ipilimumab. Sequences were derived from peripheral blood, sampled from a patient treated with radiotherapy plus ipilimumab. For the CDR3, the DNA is TGTGCCACCCGACAGGGGCTCTACAATGAGCAGTTCTTC. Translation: CATRQGLYNEQFF.